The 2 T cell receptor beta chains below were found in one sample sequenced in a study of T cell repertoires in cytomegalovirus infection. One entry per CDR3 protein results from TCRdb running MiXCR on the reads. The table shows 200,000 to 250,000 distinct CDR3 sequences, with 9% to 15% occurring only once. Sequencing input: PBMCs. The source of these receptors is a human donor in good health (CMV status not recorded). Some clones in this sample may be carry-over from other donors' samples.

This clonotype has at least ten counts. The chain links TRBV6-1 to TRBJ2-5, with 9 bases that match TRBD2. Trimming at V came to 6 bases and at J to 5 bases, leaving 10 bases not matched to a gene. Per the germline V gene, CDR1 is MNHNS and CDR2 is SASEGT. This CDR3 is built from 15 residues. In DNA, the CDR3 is TGTGCCAGCAGGAAGTTAGCGGGAGCGGGGGAGACCCAGTACTTC. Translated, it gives CASRKLAGAGETQYF.

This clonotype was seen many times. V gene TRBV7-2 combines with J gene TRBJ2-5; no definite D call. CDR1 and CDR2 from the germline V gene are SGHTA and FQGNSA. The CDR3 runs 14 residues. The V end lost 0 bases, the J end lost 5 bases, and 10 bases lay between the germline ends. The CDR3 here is CASSLAGERETQYF. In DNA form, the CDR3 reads TGTGCCAGCAGCTTAGCAGGTGAAAGGGAGACCCAGTACTTC.